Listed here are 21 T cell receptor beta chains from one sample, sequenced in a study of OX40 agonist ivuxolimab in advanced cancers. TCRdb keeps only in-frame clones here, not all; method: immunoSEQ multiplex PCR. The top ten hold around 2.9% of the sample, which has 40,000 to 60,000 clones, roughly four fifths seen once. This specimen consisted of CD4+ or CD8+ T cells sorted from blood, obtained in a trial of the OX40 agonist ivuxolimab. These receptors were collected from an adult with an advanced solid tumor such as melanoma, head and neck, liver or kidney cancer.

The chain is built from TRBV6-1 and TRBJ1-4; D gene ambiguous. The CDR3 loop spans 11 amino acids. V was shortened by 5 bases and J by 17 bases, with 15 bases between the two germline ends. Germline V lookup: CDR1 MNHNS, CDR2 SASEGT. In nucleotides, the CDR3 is TGTGCCAGCAGTTCCACAGTCCATTATTTTTTT. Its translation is CASSSTVHYFF.

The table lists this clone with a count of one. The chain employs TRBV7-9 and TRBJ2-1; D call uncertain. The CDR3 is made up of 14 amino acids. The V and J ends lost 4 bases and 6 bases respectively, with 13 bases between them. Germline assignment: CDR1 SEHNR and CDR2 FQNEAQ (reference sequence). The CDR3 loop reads CASSSVVSSNEQFF. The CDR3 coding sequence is TGTGCCAGCAGCTCCGTGGTCAGTTCCAATGAGCAGTTCTTC.

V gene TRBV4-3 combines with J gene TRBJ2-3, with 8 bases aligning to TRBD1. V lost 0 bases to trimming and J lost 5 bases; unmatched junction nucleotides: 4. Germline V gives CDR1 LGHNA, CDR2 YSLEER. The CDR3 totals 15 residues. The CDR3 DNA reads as TGCGCCAGCAGCCAAGATTTCACAGGGGGAGATACGCAGTATTTT. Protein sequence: CASSQDFTGGDTQYF.

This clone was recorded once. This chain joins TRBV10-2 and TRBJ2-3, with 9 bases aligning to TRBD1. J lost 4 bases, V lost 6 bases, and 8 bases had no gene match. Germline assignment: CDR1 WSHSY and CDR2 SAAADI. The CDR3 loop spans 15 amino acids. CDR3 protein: CASSFGQGTSDTQYF. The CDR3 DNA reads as TGCGCCAGCAGCTTCGGACAGGGGACGTCAGATACGCAGTATTTT.

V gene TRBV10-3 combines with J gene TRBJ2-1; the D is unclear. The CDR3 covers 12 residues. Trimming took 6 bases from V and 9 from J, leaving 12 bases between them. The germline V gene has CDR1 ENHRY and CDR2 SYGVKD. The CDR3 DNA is TGTGCCATCAGCACCCAAAGTAGTGAGCAGTTCTTC. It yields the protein CAISTQSSEQFF.

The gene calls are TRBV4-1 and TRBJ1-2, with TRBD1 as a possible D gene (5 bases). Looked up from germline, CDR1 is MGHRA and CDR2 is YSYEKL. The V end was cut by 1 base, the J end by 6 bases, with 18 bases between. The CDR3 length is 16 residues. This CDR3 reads CASSQVGGRRDDGYTF. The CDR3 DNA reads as TGCGCCAGCAGCCAAGTCGGTGGGCGCAGGGACGATGGCTACACCTTC.

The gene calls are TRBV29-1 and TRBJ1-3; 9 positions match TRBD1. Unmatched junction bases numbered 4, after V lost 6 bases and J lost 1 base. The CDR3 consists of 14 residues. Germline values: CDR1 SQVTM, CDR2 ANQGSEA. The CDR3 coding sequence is TGCAGCGTCCGGGACAGGGTATCTGGAAACACCATATATTTT. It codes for CSVRDRVSGNTIYF.

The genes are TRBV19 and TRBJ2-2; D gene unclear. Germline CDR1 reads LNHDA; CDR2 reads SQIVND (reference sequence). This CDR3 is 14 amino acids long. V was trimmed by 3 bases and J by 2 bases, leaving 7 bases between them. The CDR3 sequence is CASSILANTGELFF. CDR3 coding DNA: TGTGCCAGTAGTATCCTCGCCAACACCGGGGAGCTGTTTTTT.

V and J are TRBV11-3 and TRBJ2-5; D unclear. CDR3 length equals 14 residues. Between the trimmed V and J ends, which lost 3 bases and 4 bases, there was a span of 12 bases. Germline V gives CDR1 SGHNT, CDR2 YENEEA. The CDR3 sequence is CASSFENSRETQYF. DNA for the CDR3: TGTGCCAGCAGCTTTGAGAACAGCCGAGAGACCCAGTACTTC.

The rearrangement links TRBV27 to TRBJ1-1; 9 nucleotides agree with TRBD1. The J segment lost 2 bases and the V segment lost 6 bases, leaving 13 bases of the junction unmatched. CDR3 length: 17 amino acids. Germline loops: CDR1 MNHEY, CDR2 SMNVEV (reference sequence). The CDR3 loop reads CASRPRAVDRGNTEAFF. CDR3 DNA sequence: TGTGCCAGCAGACCCAGGGCTGTGGACAGGGGAAACACTGAAGCTTTCTTT.

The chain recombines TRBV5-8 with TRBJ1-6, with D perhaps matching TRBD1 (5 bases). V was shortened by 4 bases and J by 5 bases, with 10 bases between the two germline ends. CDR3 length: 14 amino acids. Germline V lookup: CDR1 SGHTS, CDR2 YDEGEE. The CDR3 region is CASSHRGDNSPLHF. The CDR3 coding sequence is TGTGCCAGCAGCCACCGGGGGGATAATTCACCCCTCCACTTT.

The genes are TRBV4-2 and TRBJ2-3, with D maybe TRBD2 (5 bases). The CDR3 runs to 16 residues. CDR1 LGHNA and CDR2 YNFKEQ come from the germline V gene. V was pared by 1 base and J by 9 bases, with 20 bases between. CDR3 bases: TGTGCCAGCAGCCAAGGGTTCTTTCGGCTAGCCAAAACGCAGTATTTT. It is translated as CASSQGFFRLAKTQYF.

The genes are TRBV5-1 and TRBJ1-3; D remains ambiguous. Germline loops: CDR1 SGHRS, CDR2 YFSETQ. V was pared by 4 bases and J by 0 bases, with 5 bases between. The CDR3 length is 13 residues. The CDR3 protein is CASSGSSGNTIYF. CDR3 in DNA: TGCGCCAGCAGCGGGAGCTCTGGAAACACCATATATTTT.

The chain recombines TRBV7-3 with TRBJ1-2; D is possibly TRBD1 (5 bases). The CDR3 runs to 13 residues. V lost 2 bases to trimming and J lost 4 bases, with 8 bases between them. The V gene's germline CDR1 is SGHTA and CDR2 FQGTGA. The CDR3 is CASSLGQGYGYTF. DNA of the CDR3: TGTGCCAGCAGCTTAGGTCAGGGCTATGGCTACACCTTC.

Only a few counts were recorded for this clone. CDR3 sequence (DNA): TGTGCCAGCATCGAAGAGGGATGGGTTAGAAACACCATATATTTT. Translation: CASIEEGWVRNTIYF. The chain recombines TRBV2 with TRBJ1-3; D remains unclear. The germline V and J ends were trimmed by 7 bases and 5 bases, with 18 bases remaining between them. Germline V gene data show CDR1 as SNHLY and CDR2 as FYNNEI. The CDR3 extends over 15 amino acids.

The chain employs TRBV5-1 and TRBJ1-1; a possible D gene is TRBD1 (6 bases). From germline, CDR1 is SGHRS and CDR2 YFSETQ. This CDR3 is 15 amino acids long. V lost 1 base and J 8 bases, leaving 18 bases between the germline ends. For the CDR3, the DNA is TGCGCCAGCAGCTTGTTGGGGGCAGGGGTTCGGGAAGCTTTCTTT. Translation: CASSLLGAGVREAFF.

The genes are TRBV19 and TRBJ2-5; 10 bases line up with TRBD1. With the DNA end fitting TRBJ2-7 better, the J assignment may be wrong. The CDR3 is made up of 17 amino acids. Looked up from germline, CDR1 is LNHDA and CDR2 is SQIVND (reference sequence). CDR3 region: CASSFKDRGIVSYEQYF. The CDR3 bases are TGTGCCAGTAGTTTTAAGGACAGGGGGATCGTCTCCTACGAGCAGTACTTC.

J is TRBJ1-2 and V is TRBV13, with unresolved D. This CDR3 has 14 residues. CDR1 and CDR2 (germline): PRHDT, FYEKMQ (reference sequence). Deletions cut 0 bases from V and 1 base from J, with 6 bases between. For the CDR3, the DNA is TGTGCCAGCAGCTTAGGCCAGGTTAACTATGGCTACACCTTC. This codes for CASSLGQVNYGYTF. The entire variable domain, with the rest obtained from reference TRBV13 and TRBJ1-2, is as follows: AAGVIQSPRHLIKEKRETATLKCYPIPRHDTVYWYQQGPGQDPQFLISFYEKMQSDKGSIPDRFSAQQFSDYHSELNMSSLELGDSALYFCASSLGQVNYGYTFGSGTRLTVV.

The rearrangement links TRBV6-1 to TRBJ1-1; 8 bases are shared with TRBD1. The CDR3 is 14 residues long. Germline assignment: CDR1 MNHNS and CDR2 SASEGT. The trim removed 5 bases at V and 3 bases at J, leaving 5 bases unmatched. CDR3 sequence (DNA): TGTGCCAGCAGTCCCGACAGGGGTGACACTGAAGCTTTCTTT. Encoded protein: CASSPDRGDTEAFF.

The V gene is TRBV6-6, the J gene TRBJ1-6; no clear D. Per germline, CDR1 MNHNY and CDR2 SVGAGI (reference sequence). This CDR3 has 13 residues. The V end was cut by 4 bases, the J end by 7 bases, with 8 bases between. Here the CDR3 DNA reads TGTGCCAGCAGTTTAGGTCGCAATTCACCCCTCCACTTT. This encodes CASSLGRNSPLHF.

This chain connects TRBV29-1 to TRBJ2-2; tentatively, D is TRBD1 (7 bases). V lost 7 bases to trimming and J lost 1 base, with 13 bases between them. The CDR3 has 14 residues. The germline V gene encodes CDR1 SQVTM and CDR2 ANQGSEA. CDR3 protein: CSGRQGGNTGELFF. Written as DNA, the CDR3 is TGCAGCGGAAGACAGGGAGGGAACACCGGGGAGCTGTTTTTT.